Below, 31 T cell receptor beta chains from the same sample are listed, as sequenced in a study of T cell clones after liver transplantation. Method: immunoSEQ multiplex PCR; TCRdb's copy keeps in-frame clones and lacks some. The sample has fewer than 110,000 clones, around 84% seen once. The sample here was CD4+ T cells from blood, taken around 48 months after liver transplant. The receptors were sampled from a human patient who received a liver transplant. Some T cells may have come from the graft donor.

The chain combines TRBV5-1 with TRBJ2-7; TRBD2 matches at 12 bases. CDR1 is SGHRS and CDR2 is YFSETQ in the germline V gene. The CDR3 consists of 16 residues. The ends lost 4 bases at V and 2 bases at J; junction bases unmatched: 7. This CDR3 reads CASSPSASGGAYEQYF. The CDR3 DNA is TGCGCCAGCAGCCCCTCAGCTAGCGGGGGGGCCTACGAGCAGTACTTC. Full variable domain (outside the CDR3, taken from reference TRBV5-1 and TRBJ2-7): KAGVTQTPRYLIKTRGQQVTLSCSPISGHRSVSWYQQTPGQGLQFLFEYFSETQRNKGNFPGRFSGRQFSNSRSEMNVSTLELGDSALYLCASSPSASGGAYEQYFGPGTRLTVT.

This clone was found a few times. The gene calls are TRBV2 and TRBJ2-3, with D possibly being TRBD1 (5 bases). There are 16 residues in the CDR3. Per the germline V gene, CDR1 is SNHLY and CDR2 is FYNNEI. V shed 8 bases and J shed 0 bases, with 18 bases lying between them. CDR3 in amino acids: CASQGLRTSSTDTQYF. For the CDR3, the DNA is TGTGCCAGCCAGGGTTTGAGGACATCTAGCACAGATACGCAGTATTTT.

The chain couples TRBV28 to TRBJ2-5, with 8 bases aligning to TRBD1. Per germline, CDR1 MDHEN and CDR2 SYDVKM. With 6 bases clipped from V and 3 bases from J, the junction kept 9 bases outside the gene matches. The CDR3 has 15 residues. Written as DNA, the CDR3 is TGTGCCAGCAGACTCGGGACAGGCAGGGAAGAGACCCAGTACTTC. It specifies CASRLGTGREETQYF.

This chain links TRBV19 with TRBJ1-1, with unresolved D. CDR1 and CDR2 from the germline V gene are LNHDA and SQIVND (reference sequence). CDR3 length: 17 residues. Trimming shortened V by 3 bases and J by 3 bases, and 20 bases separated the two germline ends. The CDR3 sequence: CASSIRAMAAAYTEAFF. CDR3 nucleotide sequence: TGTGCCAGTAGTATCCGCGCGATGGCGGCAGCTTACACTGAAGCTTTCTTT.

The rearrangement joins TRBV6-6 to TRBJ2-7, with 10 bases lining up with TRBD2. V lost 5 bases and J lost 2; bases outside the gene matches: 6. This CDR3 is 15 amino acids long. The germline V gene has CDR1 MNHNY and CDR2 SVGAGI (reference sequence). The CDR3 loop is CASSTGLADTYEQYF. The CDR3 DNA follows: TGTGCCAGCAGTACCGGACTAGCGGACACCTACGAGCAGTACTTC.

This clone was found once. The chain is built from TRBV6-6 and TRBJ2-5; tentative D call: TRBD2 (7 bases). CDR3 size: 15 residues. Germline V gene data show CDR1 as MNHNY and CDR2 as SVGAGI (reference sequence). Trimming took off 7 bases at V and 5 bases at J, with 20 bases between the two ends. The CDR3 coding sequence is TGTGCCAGCACCGAGCAGGTCGGGGGGCCGGAGACCCAGTACTTC. Translating gives CASTEQVGGPETQYF.

V gene TRBV5-1 combines with J gene TRBJ1-1; D gene unclear. The V gene lost 1 base and the J gene lost 6 bases, with 10 bases spanning the gap. Germline V gene data show CDR1 as SGHRS and CDR2 as YFSETQ. This CDR3 comprises 13 residues. The CDR3 sequence is CASSLTGRAEAFF. The DNA of the CDR3 is TGCGCCAGCAGCTTGACTGGGAGGGCTGAAGCTTTCTTT.

This clone has only a few counts. V and J are TRBV19 and TRBJ1-3; D is unresolved. Germline V gene sequence: CDR1 LNHDA, CDR2 SQIVND (reference sequence). The V end lost 3 bases, the J end lost 2 bases, and 11 bases lay between the germline ends. CDR3 size: 15 residues. The CDR3 DNA sequence: TGTGCCAGTAGTATGAGGTCAACGCCTGGAAACACCATATATTTT. Amino acid sequence: CASSMRSTPGNTIYF.

This chain connects TRBV28 to TRBJ2-1; D is unresolved. The V end was cut by 3 bases, the J end by 10 bases, with 7 bases between. The CDR3 extends over 11 amino acids. Germline V lookup: CDR1 MDHEN, CDR2 SYDVKM. This CDR3 reads CASSFQIEQFF. The CDR3 coding sequence is TGTGCCAGCAGTTTTCAAATCGAGCAGTTCTTC.

The V and J genes are TRBV19 and TRBJ1-1; no firm D call. V dropped 5 bases and J dropped 4 bases, with 17 bases sitting between them. The V gene's germline CDR1 is LNHDA and CDR2 SQIVND (reference sequence). The CDR3 is 15 residues long. CDR3 coding DNA: TGTGCCAGTAGTCTATACCCTGGAGAACGCACTGAAGCTTTCTTT. As protein: CASSLYPGERTEAFF.

The chain employs TRBV2 and TRBJ2-5; D not certain. The CDR3 runs 15 residues. The ends were cut back, 4 bases at V and 1 base at J, with 13 bases in the middle. In germline, CDR1 is SNHLY, CDR2 FYNNEI. The CDR3 bases are TGTGCCAGCAGTGTACCTGACGGATTCCAAGAGACCCAGTACTTC. This encodes CASSVPDGFQETQYF.

The chain combines TRBV29-1 with TRBJ1-2; D ambiguous. Trimming removed 6 bases at V and 2 bases at J, with 13 bases between. The CDR3 is 13 amino acids. Germline CDR1 is SQVTM and CDR2 is ANQGSEA. Here the CDR3 DNA reads TGCAGCGTCCAGATAACGCAGAACTATGGCTACACCTTC. It encodes CSVQITQNYGYTF.

This sequence joins TRBV29-1 and TRBJ2-3; no firm D call. The V end was cut by 6 bases, the J end by 6 bases, with 4 bases between. This CDR3 has 9 residues. Germline values: CDR1 SQVTM, CDR2 ANQGSEA. CDR3 nucleotide sequence: TGCAGCGTAGCGGATACGCAGTATTTT. Protein product: CSVADTQYF.

The chain uses TRBV2 and TRBJ2-7, with 7 positions matching TRBD1. CDR1 and CDR2 from the germline V gene are SNHLY and FYNNEI. The CDR3 runs to 15 residues. With V trimmed by 6 bases and J by 6 bases, 14 bases remained unmatched. The CDR3 spells CASSYGQVGSGEQYF. The CDR3 region has the DNA TGTGCCAGCAGCTACGGACAGGTAGGGAGCGGCGAGCAGTACTTC. Full variable domain (missing parts from reference TRBV2 and TRBJ2-7): EPEVTQTPSHQVTQMGQEVILRCVPISNHLYFYWYRQILGQKVEFLVSFYNNEISEKSEIFDDQFSVERPDGSNFTLKIRSTKLEDSAMYFCASSYGQVGSGEQYFGPGTRLTVT.

The gene calls are TRBV19 and TRBJ2-7, with TRBD1 matching over 7 bases. Losses at the gene ends were 5 bases for V and 7 bases for J; bases not matched to a gene: 14. Germline loops: CDR1 LNHDA, CDR2 SQIVND (reference sequence). The CDR3 is 15 amino acids. CDR3 amino acids: CASSPSAGGVWEQYF. The CDR3 DNA reads as TGTGCCAGTAGTCCTTCCGCAGGGGGTGTATGGGAGCAGTACTTC.

This clone has only a few counts. This sequence joins TRBV10-3 and TRBJ1-5; D remains unclear. Germline lookup yields CDR1 ENHRY and CDR2 SYGVKD. Trimming left V 3 bases short and J 9 bases short, with 15 bases between. This CDR3 has 14 amino acids. CDR3 DNA sequence: TGTGCCATCAGTGATATAGACTCCCAGCGGCCCCAGCATTTT. It codes for CAISDIDSQRPQHF.

CDR3 sequence reads: CASRRDLNREGTQYF. In DNA, the CDR3 is TGCGCCAGCCGCCGGGACTTAAACAGGGAGGGGACGCAGTATTTT. J is TRBJ2-3 and V is TRBV5-1; D is perhaps TRBD2 (7 bases). The CDR3 length is 15 residues. Looked up from germline, CDR1 is SGHRS and CDR2 is YFSETQ. V lost 7 bases and J lost 9, with 24 bases in between.

J is TRBJ2-1 and V is TRBV9; 9 bases are a match to TRBD1. V shed 4 bases, J shed 12 bases, and the junction held 17 bases outside the gene matches. The CDR3 extends over 16 amino acids. The germline CDR1 and CDR2 sequences are SGDLS and YYNGEE. CDR3 coding DNA: TGTGCCAGCAGCCCCCTTCCGGGACAGGGTACTATAGGGCAGTTCTTC. It encodes CASSPLPGQGTIGQFF.

A word on this clone: At the DNA level, this CDR3 is encoded by other sequences in the same sample as well. This chain uses TRBV19 with TRBJ2-7; 10 bases are shared with TRBD1. Germline V gene data show CDR1 as LNHDA and CDR2 as SQIVND (reference sequence). V gave up 4 bases and J gave up 3 bases; unmatched junction bases: 6. The CDR3 loop spans 15 amino acids. The CDR3 loop reads CASSNPGQGIYEQYF. For the CDR3, the DNA is TGTGCCAGTAGTAACCCGGGACAGGGGATCTACGAGCAGTACTTC.

This clone was counted a few times. The chain links TRBV7-3 to TRBJ2-2, with TRBD1 matching 8 bases. Germline lookup yields CDR1 SGHTA and CDR2 FQGTGA. This CDR3 has 15 amino acids. J gave up 6 bases and V 2 bases, and 5 bases lay outside the gene matches. The CDR3 region has the DNA TGTGCCAGCAGCTTATCAGGGGGCGGCTCCGGGGAGCTGTTTTTT. Translation gives CASSLSGGGSGELFF.

This clone appeared once. The chain uses TRBV7-2 and TRBJ1-3; 9 bases are a match to TRBD1. V was pared by 7 bases and J by 4 bases, with 8 bases of the junction left unmatched. The CDR3 has 15 amino acids. Germline V gives CDR1 SGHTA, CDR2 FQGNSA. Here the CDR3 reads CASTQDRGVGNTIYF. CDR3 bases: TGTGCCAGCACCCAGGACAGGGGAGTCGGAAACACCATATATTTT. Full variable domain (remainder filled in from reference TRBV7-2 and TRBJ1-3): GAGVSQSPSNKVTEKGKDVELRCDPISGHTALYWYRQSLGQGLEFLIYFQGNSAPDKSGLPSDRFSAERTGGSVSTLTIQRTQQEDSAVYLCASTQDRGVGNTIYFGEGSWLTVV.

The chain has TRBV7-8 and TRBJ2-7; 10 positions agree with TRBD1. The CDR3 spans 15 residues. V gave up 5 bases and J gave up 5 bases; unmatched junction bases: 9. Per germline, CDR1 SGHVS and CDR2 FQNEAQ. The CDR3 is CASSQARDRGNEQYF. CDR3 in DNA: TGTGCCAGCAGCCAAGCTCGGGACAGGGGCAACGAGCAGTACTTC.

V and J are TRBV7-3 and TRBJ2-1, with 10 bases aligning to TRBD2. CDR1 SGHTA and CDR2 FQGTGA come from the germline V gene. V gave up 5 bases and J gave up 5 bases; unmatched junction bases: 6. The CDR3 length is 15 residues. CDR3 DNA sequence: TGTGCCAGCAGCCCACGGACTAGCGGCAACAATGAGCAGTTCTTC. Amino acids: CASSPRTSGNNEQFF.

The V and J genes are TRBV7-6 and TRBJ2-1; 13 bases line up with TRBD2. Germline trimming cut 3 bases from V and 0 bases from J; bases unmatched to any gene: 2. Germline-derived CDR1 and CDR2 are SGHVS and FNYEAQ. CDR3 length: 17 residues. CDR3 DNA sequence: TGTGCCAGCAGCTTCTGGACTAGCGGGAGCTCCTACAATGAGCAGTTCTTC. This sequence encodes CASSFWTSGSSYNEQFF.

The chain is built from TRBV27 and TRBJ2-1; 11 nucleotides line up with TRBD2. This CDR3 contains 18 residues. Germline CDR1 MNHEY, CDR2 SMNVEV (reference sequence). V was clipped by 7 bases and J by 9 bases; unmatched bases: 20. CDR3 sequence (DNA): TGTGCCAGCACCCCTCCTCCGCTACTAGCGGGAGTTGAGCGTGAGCAGTTCTTC. Protein: CASTPPPLLAGVEREQFF.

Points on this clone: A much bigger clone sits one base away, suggesting this may be a read error. V usage is TRBV2 and J usage is TRBJ1-4, with D possibly being TRBD1 (6 bases). Germline CDR1 reads SNHLY; CDR2 reads FYNNEI. The CDR3 covers 15 residues. CDR3 loop: CAGRLDSRTEGKLFF. CDR3 in DNA: TGTGCCGGCAGACTGGACAGCCGGACCGAGGGAAAACTGTTTTTT. Looking up the rest from reference TRBV2 and TRBJ1-4 gives the full variable domain: EPEVTQTPSHQVTQMGQEVILRCVPISNHLYFYWYRQILGQKVEFLVSFYNNEISEKSEIFDDQFSVERPDGSNFTLKIRSTKLEDSAMYFCAGRLDSRTEGKLFFGSGTQLSVL.

This chain joins TRBV28 and TRBJ1-4; D is possibly TRBD1 (6 bases). The V and J ends lost 8 bases and 5 bases respectively, with 18 bases between them. The germline gives CDR1 MDHEN, CDR2 SYDVKM. There are 15 residues in the CDR3. The DNA of the CDR3 is TGTGCCAGCCTCGAGGGGGGTCTACCAAATGAAAAACTGTTTTTT. Its translation: CASLEGGLPNEKLFF.

As DNA, the CDR3 is TGTGCCAGCTCTCGACTGGAGGGGGGAAATGAAGCTTTCTTT. Translation: CASSRLEGGNEAFF. V is TRBV18 and J is TRBJ1-1; tentatively, D is TRBD1 (6 bases). Trimming stripped 6 bases from V and 7 bases from J, with 18 bases between. CDR3 length equals 14 residues. The germline V gene encodes CDR1 KGHSH and CDR2 LQKENI.

This clone was detected only a few times. The gene calls are TRBV7-2 and TRBJ2-5; 14 nucleotides agree with TRBD2. Germline V gene sequence: CDR1 SGHTA, CDR2 FQGNSA. This CDR3 has 16 amino acids. V lost 5 bases, J lost 10 bases, and 12 bases stayed unmatched. The CDR3 spells CASSTRLTSGGAGQYF. In DNA, the CDR3 is TGTGCCAGCAGCACCCGCCTGACTAGCGGGGGGGCGGGCCAGTACTTC.

There are a few counts of this clone. The gene calls are TRBV20-1 and TRBJ1-1, with D possibly TRBD1 on 5 matching bases. Germline CDR1 is DFQATT and CDR2 is SNEGSKA (reference sequence). V lost 7 bases to trimming and J lost 5 bases, with 11 bases between them. CDR3 length: 11 residues. The CDR3 loop is CSGGGGTEAFF. In nucleotides, the CDR3 is TGCAGTGGGGGGGGAGGAACTGAAGCTTTCTTT.

The chain employs TRBV7-9 and TRBJ2-1, with D unresolved. V dropped 4 bases and J dropped 2 bases, with 15 bases sitting between them. The V gene's germline CDR1 is SEHNR and CDR2 FQNEAQ (reference sequence). This CDR3 comprises 16 residues. CDR3 amino acids: CASSSSDLPAYNEQFF. Written as DNA, the CDR3 is TGTGCCAGCAGCTCAAGCGATCTCCCCGCCTACAATGAGCAGTTCTTC.